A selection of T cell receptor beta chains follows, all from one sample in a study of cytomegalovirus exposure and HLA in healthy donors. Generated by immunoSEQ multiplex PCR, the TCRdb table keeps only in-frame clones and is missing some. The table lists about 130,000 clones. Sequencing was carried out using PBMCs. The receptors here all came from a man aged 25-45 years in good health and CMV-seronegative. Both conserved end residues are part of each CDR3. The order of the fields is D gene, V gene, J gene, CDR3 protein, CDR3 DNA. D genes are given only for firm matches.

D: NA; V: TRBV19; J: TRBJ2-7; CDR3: CASSLRSGFYEQYF; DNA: TGTGCCAGTAGTCTTCGGAGCGGGTTCTACGAGCAGTACTTC
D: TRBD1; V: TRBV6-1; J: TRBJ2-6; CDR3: CASRDRGLGANVLTF; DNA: TGTGCCAGCAGAGACAGGGGGCTTGGGGCCAACGTCCTGACTTTC
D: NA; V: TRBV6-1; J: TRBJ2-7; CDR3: CASSVTYEQYF; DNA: TGTGCCAGCAGTGTCACCTACGAGCAGTACTTC
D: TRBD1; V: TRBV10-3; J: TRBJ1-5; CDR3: CAIATTGLGMRNQPQHF; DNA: TGTGCCATCGCTACGACAGGGTTAGGAATGCGCAATCAGCCCCAGCATTTT
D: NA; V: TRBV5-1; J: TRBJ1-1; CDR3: CASSFPEGEAFF; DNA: TGCGCCAGCAGCTTTCCCGAGGGTGAAGCTTTCTTT
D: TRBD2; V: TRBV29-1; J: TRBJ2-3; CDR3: CSVSPAGATDTQYF; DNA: TGCAGCGTTTCTCCAGCGGGAGCCACAGATACGCAGTATTTT
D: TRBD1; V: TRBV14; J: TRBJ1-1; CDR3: CASSQDTGAFSGAFF; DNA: TGTGCCAGCAGCCAAGATACAGGGGCCTTTTCGGGAGCTTTCTTT
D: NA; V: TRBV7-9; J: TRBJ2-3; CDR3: CASSSLLAGPSTDTQYF; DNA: TGTGCCAGCAGCTCCCTCCTTGCGGGGCCTAGCACAGATACGCAGTATTTT
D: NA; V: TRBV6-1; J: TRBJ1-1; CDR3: CASYPDLWATEAFF; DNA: TGTGCCAGCTACCCAGACCTTTGGGCCACTGAAGCTTTCTTT
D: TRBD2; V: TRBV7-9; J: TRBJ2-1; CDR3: CASSLGGAGDYNEQFF; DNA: TGTGCCAGCAGCTTGGGCGGGGCGGGAGACTACAATGAGCAGTTCTTC
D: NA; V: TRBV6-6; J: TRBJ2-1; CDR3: CASSYSGDEDEQFF; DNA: TGTGCCAGCAGTTACTCCGGGGATGAGGATGAGCAGTTCTTC
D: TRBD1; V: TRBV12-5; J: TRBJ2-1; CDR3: CASGPWDRGRDEQFF; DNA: TGTGCTAGTGGTCCCTGGGACAGGGGTAGGGATGAGCAGTTCTTC
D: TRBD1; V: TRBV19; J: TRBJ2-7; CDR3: CASSMGQGRYEQYF; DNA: TGTGCCAGTAGTATGGGACAGGGTCGGTACGAGCAGTACTTC
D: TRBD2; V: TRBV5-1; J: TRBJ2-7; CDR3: CASSLISGLAGGFFNEQYF; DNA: TGCGCCAGCAGCTTGATCTCAGGGCTAGCGGGAGGATTTTTCAACGAGCAGTACTTC
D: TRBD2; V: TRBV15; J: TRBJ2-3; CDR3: CATSRVVGGGTDTQYF; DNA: TGTGCCACCAGCAGAGTCGTGGGAGGGGGCACAGATACGCAGTATTTT
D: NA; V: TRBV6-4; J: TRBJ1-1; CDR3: CASSVQEGTEAFF; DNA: TGTGCCAGCAGTGTACAGGAGGGGACTGAAGCTTTCTTT
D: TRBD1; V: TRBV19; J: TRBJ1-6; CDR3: CASSIDGTGSSPLHF; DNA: TGTGCCAGTAGTATAGACGGGACAGGGAGTTCACCCCTCCACTTT
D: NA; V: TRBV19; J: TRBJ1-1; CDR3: CASSLTGNTEAFF; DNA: TGTGCCAGTAGTCTGACAGGGAACACTGAAGCTTTCTTT
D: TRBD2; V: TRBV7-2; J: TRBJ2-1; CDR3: CASSPGLAPQLEQFF; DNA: TGTGCCAGCAGCCCGGGACTAGCCCCACAACTTGAGCAGTTCTTC
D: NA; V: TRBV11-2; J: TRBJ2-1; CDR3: CASSLDRLDNEQFF; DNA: TGTGCCAGCAGCTTAGATCGGTTGGACAATGAGCAGTTCTTC
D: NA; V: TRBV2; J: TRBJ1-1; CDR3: CASSVRENTEAFF; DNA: TGTGCCAGCAGTGTAAGAGAGAACACTGAAGCTTTCTTT
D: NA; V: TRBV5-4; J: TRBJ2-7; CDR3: CASSEEFAGEQYF; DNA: TGTGCCAGCAGCGAGGAATTCGCGGGCGAGCAGTACTTC
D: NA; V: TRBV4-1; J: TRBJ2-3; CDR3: CASSRLEAVTTDTQYF; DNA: TGCGCCAGCAGCCGGCTCGAGGCGGTGACCACAGATACGCAGTATTTT
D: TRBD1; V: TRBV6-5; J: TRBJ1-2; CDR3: CASSSTGTGGGYTF; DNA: TGTGCCAGCAGTTCAACCGGGACAGGGGGCGGCTACACCTTC
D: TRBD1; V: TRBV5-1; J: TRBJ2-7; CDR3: CASSAPGQGYEQYF; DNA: TGCGCCAGCAGCGCCCCGGGACAGGGGTACGAGCAGTACTTC
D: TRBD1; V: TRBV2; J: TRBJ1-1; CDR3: CASRDRAGTEAFF; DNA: TGTGCCAGCCGGGACAGGGCGGGGACTGAAGCTTTCTTT
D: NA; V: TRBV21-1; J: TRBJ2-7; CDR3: CASSKAFVETPSEQYF; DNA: TGTGCCAGCAGCAAAGCCTTTGTAGAAACCCCAAGCGAGCAGTACTTC
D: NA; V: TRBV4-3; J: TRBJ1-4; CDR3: CASSQNREGEKLFF; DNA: TGCGCCAGCAGCCAAAACAGGGAGGGTGAAAAACTGTTTTTT
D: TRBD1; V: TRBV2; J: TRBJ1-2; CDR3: CASSESADRGHFGYTF; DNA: TGTGCCAGCAGTGAAAGCGCGGACAGGGGGCATTTCGGCTACACCTTC
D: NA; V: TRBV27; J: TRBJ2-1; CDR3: CASSLGSYNEQFF; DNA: TGTGCCAGCAGTCTGGGGAGCTACAATGAGCAGTTCTTC
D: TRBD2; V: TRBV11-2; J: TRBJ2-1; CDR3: CASSLGASGLSYNEQFF; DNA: TGTGCCAGCAGCTTAGGGGCTAGCGGGCTATCCTACAATGAGCAGTTCTTC
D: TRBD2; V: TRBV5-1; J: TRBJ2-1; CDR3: CASSLEASGSLNEQFF; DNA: TGCGCCAGCAGCTTGGAGGCTAGCGGGAGTTTAAATGAGCAGTTCTTC
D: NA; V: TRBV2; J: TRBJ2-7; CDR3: CASSERGPLVYEQYF; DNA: TGTGCCAGCAGTGAAAGAGGGCCCTTAGTATACGAGCAGTACTTC
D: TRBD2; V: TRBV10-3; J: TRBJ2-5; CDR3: CAISESRGSGSPETQYF; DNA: TGTGCCATCAGTGAGTCGCGGGGTAGCGGGAGCCCAGAGACCCAGTACTTC
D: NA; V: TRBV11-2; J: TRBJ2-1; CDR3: CASSLVFLRSSYNEQFF; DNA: TGTGCCAGCAGCTTAGTTTTTTTGCGGAGCTCCTACAATGAGCAGTTCTTC
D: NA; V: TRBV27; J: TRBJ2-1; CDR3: CASSLGDGHYNEQFF; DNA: TGTGCCAGCAGTTTAGGTGACGGACACTACAATGAGCAGTTCTTC
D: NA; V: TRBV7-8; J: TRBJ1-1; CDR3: CASSLVGGGSMGAEAFF; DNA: TGTGCCAGCAGCTTAGTGGGGGGGGGATCCATGGGGGCTGAAGCTTTCTTT
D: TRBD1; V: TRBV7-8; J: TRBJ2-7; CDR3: CASSSEDRTGESLTFYEQYF; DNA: TGTGCCAGCAGCTCCGAAGATAGGACAGGGGAGTCTCTAACCTTCTACGAGCAGTACTTC
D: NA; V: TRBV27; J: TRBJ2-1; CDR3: CASSLSDPYNEQFF; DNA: TGTGCCAGCAGTTTGAGCGACCCCTACAATGAGCAGTTCTTC
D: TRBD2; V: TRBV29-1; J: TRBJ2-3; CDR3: CSVISGRAASRTDTQYF; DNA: TGCAGCGTTATTAGCGGGAGGGCCGCGAGCCGCACAGATACGCAGTATTTT